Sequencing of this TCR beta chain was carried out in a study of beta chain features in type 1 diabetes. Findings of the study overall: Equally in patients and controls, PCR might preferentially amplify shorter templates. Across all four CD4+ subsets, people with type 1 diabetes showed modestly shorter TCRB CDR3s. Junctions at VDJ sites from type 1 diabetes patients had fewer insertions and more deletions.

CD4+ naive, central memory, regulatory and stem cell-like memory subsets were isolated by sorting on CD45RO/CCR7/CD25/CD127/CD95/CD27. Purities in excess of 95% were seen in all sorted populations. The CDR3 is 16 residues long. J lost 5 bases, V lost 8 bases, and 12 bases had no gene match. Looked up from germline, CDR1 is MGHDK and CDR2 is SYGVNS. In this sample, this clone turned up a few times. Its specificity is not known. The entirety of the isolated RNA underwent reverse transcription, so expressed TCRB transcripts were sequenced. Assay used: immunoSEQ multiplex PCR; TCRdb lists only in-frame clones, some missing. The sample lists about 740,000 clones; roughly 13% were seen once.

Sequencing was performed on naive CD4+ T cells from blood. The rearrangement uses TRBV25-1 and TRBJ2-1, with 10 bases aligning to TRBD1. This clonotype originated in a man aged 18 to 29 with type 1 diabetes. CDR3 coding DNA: TGTGCCAGCCGCAGCAGACAGGGGGCGCAGGACAATGAGCAGTTCTTC. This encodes CASRSRQGAQDNEQFF.